These 31 T cell receptor beta chains were sequenced from one sample in a study of blood T cell repertoires in COVID-19. Sequenced by immunoSEQ multiplex PCR; TCRdb stores in-frame clones only, minus some. Found here are some 140,000 clones, less than 80% of them singletons; the top ten hold approximately 3.5%. Sequenced input: peripheral blood. These receptors originate from a man between 60 and 70 years old with acute or convalescent COVID-19.

A note on this clone: One end of the junction does not line up with germline, which may come from a read error. This chain links TRBV27 with TRBJ2-7, with TRBD2 matching 12 bases. The CDR3 length is 12 residues. Per germline, CDR1 MNHEY and CDR2 SMNVEV (reference sequence). This CDR3 reads CASSPLAGGPFF. The CDR3, as DNA: TGTGCCAGCAGTCCACTAGCGGGAGGACCTTTCTTC.

The chain combines TRBV7-8 with TRBJ1-6; D ambiguous. CDR3 length equals 13 residues. Germline V gives CDR1 SGHVS, CDR2 FQNEAQ. V shed 0 bases and J shed 8 bases, with 5 bases lying between them. CDR3 loop: CASSLALDSPLHF. The CDR3 bases are TGTGCCAGCAGCTTAGCTTTAGATTCACCCCTCCACTTT.

This sequence joins TRBV28 and TRBJ2-7, with TRBD1 identical over 7 bases. Germline trimming cut 10 bases from V and 3 bases from J; bases unmatched to any gene: 3. The germline V gene encodes CDR1 MDHEN and CDR2 SYDVKM. This CDR3 spans 11 amino acids. CDR3 region: CATGTVYEQYF. CDR3 DNA: TGTGCCACCGGGACAGTCTACGAGCAGTACTTC.

The rearrangement links TRBV30 to TRBJ1-6; no definite D call. V was clipped by 2 bases and J by 11 bases, with 13 bases between them. This CDR3 has 13 residues. Per the germline V gene, CDR1 is GTSNPN and CDR2 is SVGIG (reference sequence). CDR3 in amino acids: CAWSPPERTPLHF. In DNA form, the CDR3 reads TGTGCCTGGAGTCCTCCCGAGAGGACACCCCTCCACTTT.

The chain employs TRBV7-8 and TRBJ1-5; the match to TRBD1 covers 8 bases. CDR1 is SGHVS and CDR2 is FQNEAQ in the germline V gene. V was clipped by 0 bases and J by 2 bases; unmatched bases: 6. The CDR3 length is 17 residues. CDR3 loop: CASSLAGMDRGNQPQHF. The CDR3 DNA sequence: TGTGCCAGCAGCTTAGCGGGGATGGACAGGGGCAATCAGCCCCAGCATTTT. The full variable domain, completed using reference TRBV7-8 and TRBJ1-5, is GAGVSQSPRYKVAKRGQDVALRCDPISGHVSLFWYQQALGQGPEFLTYFQNEAQLDKSGLPSDRFFAERPEGSVSTLKIQRTQQEDSAVYLCASSLAGMDRGNQPQHFGDGTRLSIL.

The V gene is TRBV5-1, the J gene TRBJ1-2, with unresolved D. The CDR3 consists of 14 residues. V gave up 4 bases and J gave up 2 bases, with 12 bases separating them. Germline V gene sequence: CDR1 SGHRS, CDR2 YFSETQ. The DNA of the CDR3 is TGCGCCAGCAGCCTTACCGGGAGCAACTATGGCTACACCTTC. Its translation is CASSLTGSNYGYTF.

The chain uses TRBV4-3 and TRBJ2-7; TRBD1 is a possible D gene (6 bases). This CDR3 region has 13 residues. V lost 6 bases and J 4 bases, leaving 13 bases between the germline ends. In germline, CDR1 is LGHNA, CDR2 YSLEER. The DNA for the CDR3 is TGCGCCAGCAGTAGGGGGATCGGATACGAGCAGTACTTC. This encodes CASSRGIGYEQYF.

The count of this clone is one. This chain joins TRBV18 and TRBJ1-3, with a weak D call TRBD1 (5 bases). In germline, CDR1 is KGHSH, CDR2 LQKENI. This CDR3 is built from 16 residues. The V gene lost 3 bases and the J gene lost 4 bases, with 16 bases spanning the gap. DNA for the CDR3: TGTGCCAGCTCACCCCTCAGGACATTAGCAGGAAACACCATATATTTT. Translation: CASSPLRTLAGNTIYF.

This clone was detected only a few times. The CDR3 loop reads CATSDRAGGRYEQYF. The CDR3 bases are TGTGCCACCTCCGATAGAGCGGGAGGTAGATACGAGCAGTACTTC. This chain joins TRBV24-1 and TRBJ2-7, with TRBD2 matching over 9 bases. The CDR3 totals 15 residues. Germline trimming cut 9 bases from V and 4 bases from J; bases unmatched to any gene: 12. Looked up from germline, CDR1 is KGHDR and CDR2 is SFDVKD.

The CDR3 DNA sequence: TGTGCCAGCAGCGCCGGACAGGGACTCTTCTACGAGCAGTACTTC. Translation: CASSAGQGLFYEQYF. The chain uses TRBV9 and TRBJ2-7, with 8 bases fitting TRBD1. CDR3 length equals 15 residues. Unmatched junction bases numbered 8, after V lost 3 bases and J lost 3 bases. The germline CDR1 and CDR2 sequences are SGDLS and YYNGEE.

V usage is TRBV25-1 and J usage is TRBJ1-2, with D tentatively TRBD1 (6 bases). CDR1 is MGHDK, CDR2 SYGVNS, per germline. Trimming stripped 6 bases from V and 8 bases from J, with 13 bases between. This CDR3 is 12 amino acids long. This CDR3 is CASRVDRHGYTF. In DNA, the CDR3 is TGTGCCAGCAGGGTCGACAGGCACGGCTACACCTTC.

This clone was recorded once. V usage is TRBV29-1 and J usage is TRBJ2-7; TRBD2 agrees at 7 bases. The CDR3 spans 13 residues. Germline V gives CDR1 SQVTM, CDR2 ANQGSEA. Trimming cost V 6 bases and J 5 bases; bases outside gene matches: 10. The CDR3: CSVMTSLVHEQYF. CDR3 DNA: TGCAGCGTGATGACTAGCTTAGTCCACGAGCAGTACTTC.

This clone was picked up one time. CDR3 in DNA: TGTGCCAGCAGCTTGGCCCGGGCAAAACGAGGGACTGAAGCTTTCTTT. Translation gives CASSLARAKRGTEAFF. This chain connects TRBV5-6 to TRBJ1-1; unclear D gene. CDR3 length: 16 residues. Germline V gene sequence: CDR1 SGHDT, CDR2 YYEEEE. Trimming left V 0 bases short and J 5 bases short, with 17 bases between.

The V gene is TRBV2, the J gene TRBJ2-1, with D unresolved. There are 14 residues in the CDR3. The germline V gene has CDR1 SNHLY and CDR2 FYNNEI. The V end was cut by 6 bases, the J end by 0 bases, with 9 bases between. The CDR3 DNA reads as TGTGCCAGCAGGGCAGGCAGCTCCTACAATGAGCAGTTCTTC. Encoded protein: CASRAGSSYNEQFF.

This chain joins TRBV5-8 and TRBJ1-1; 7 nucleotides match TRBD1. With V trimmed by 7 bases and J by 7 bases, 16 bases remained unmatched. Per the germline V gene, CDR1 is SGHTS and CDR2 is YDEGEE. The CDR3 extends over 15 amino acids. In DNA form, the CDR3 reads TGTGCCAGCGGTTCACGCGGAGGGGGCAAGGGTGAAGCTTTCTTT. Amino acid sequence: CASGSRGGGKGEAFF.

V and J are TRBV6-6 and TRBJ2-7, with TRBD1 identical over 8 bases. The ends lost 11 bases at V and 5 bases at J; junction bases unmatched: 11. Germline assignment: CDR1 MNHNY and CDR2 SVGAGI (reference sequence). This CDR3 has 13 residues. In DNA, the CDR3 is TGTGCCTCAACGGGACAGGCAGGGAACGAGCAGTACTTC. Its protein is CASTGQAGNEQYF.

The V gene is TRBV4-2, the J gene TRBJ1-2; D gene ambiguous. The V gene lost 0 bases and the J gene lost 2 bases, with 10 bases spanning the gap. Looked up from germline, CDR1 is LGHNA and CDR2 is YNFKEQ. The CDR3 contains 15 residues. The CDR3 region has the DNA TGTGCCAGCAGCCAAGATTCCAGTTTAAACTATGGCTACACCTTC. Amino acids: CASSQDSSLNYGYTF.

The gene calls are TRBV5-1 and TRBJ1-1, with 7 bases lining up with TRBD1. The germline V gene encodes CDR1 SGHRS and CDR2 YFSETQ. Trimming cost V 2 bases and J 1 base; bases outside gene matches: 8. The CDR3 extends over 16 amino acids. CDR3 residues: CASSFTTGQQNTEAFF. In nucleotides, the CDR3 is TGCGCCAGCAGCTTTACAACGGGACAGCAGAACACTGAAGCTTTCTTT. The full variable domain, completed using reference TRBV5-1 and TRBJ1-1, is KAGVTQTPRYLIKTRGQQVTLSCSPISGHRSVSWYQQTPGQGLQFLFEYFSETQRNKGNFPGRFSGRQFSNSRSEMNVSTLELGDSALYLCASSFTTGQQNTEAFFGQGTRLTVV.

V gene TRBV6-5 combines with J gene TRBJ1-6; 8 nucleotides agree with TRBD1. CDR1 and CDR2 from the germline V gene are MNHEY and SVGAGI. The CDR3 length is 15 residues. V lost 0 bases to trimming and J lost 10 bases; unmatched junction nucleotides: 5. The CDR3, as DNA: TGTGCCAGCAGTTACTCTTCACAGGGGGACTCACCCCTCCACTTT. It is translated as CASSYSSQGDSPLHF.

J is TRBJ1-2 and V is TRBV9; 8 nucleotides align to TRBD1. Looked up from germline, CDR1 is SGDLS and CDR2 is YYNGEE. The CDR3 has 15 amino acids. V was clipped by 3 bases and J by 5 bases; unmatched bases: 9. The CDR3 spells CASSATDRGGYGYTF. As DNA, the CDR3 is TGTGCCAGCAGCGCGACCGACAGGGGAGGTTATGGCTACACCTTC. Full variable domain (missing parts from reference TRBV9 and TRBJ1-2): DSGVTQTPKHLITATGQRVTLRCSPRSGDLSVYWYQQSLDQGLQFLIQYYNGEERAKGNILERFSAQQFPDLHSELNLSSLELGDSALYFCASSATDRGGYGYTFGSGTRLTVV.

This clone was seen once. The V and J genes are TRBV5-4 and TRBJ1-1; D may be TRBD1 (5 bases). The CDR3 length is 15 residues. V gave up 3 bases and J gave up 3 bases, with 15 bases separating them. Germline loops: CDR1 SGHNT, CDR2 YYREEE (reference sequence). The CDR3 reads CASSSGTGRDTEAFF. CDR3 sequence (DNA): TGTGCCAGCAGCTCCGGGACCGGGAGGGACACTGAAGCTTTCTTT.

The CDR3 region is CASSPRTSGIGTGELFF. CDR3 DNA: TGTGCCAGCAGCCCTCGGACTAGCGGGATCGGTACCGGGGAGCTGTTTTTT. This chain joins TRBV11-2 and TRBJ2-2, with 12 bases fitting TRBD2. The CDR3 consists of 17 residues. V shed 5 bases, J shed 5 bases, and the junction held 9 bases outside the gene matches. CDR1 and CDR2 from the germline V gene are SGHAT and FQNNGV.

The CDR3 DNA follows: TGTGCCAGCAGTGGGGACAACATGAACACTGAAGCTTTCTTT. Translated, it gives CASSGDNMNTEAFF. This sequence joins TRBV6-2 or TRBV6-3 and TRBJ1-1, with D possibly matching TRBD1 (6 bases). The V and J ends lost 5 bases and 0 bases respectively, with 10 bases between them. Germline CDR1 is MNHEY and CDR2 is SVGEGT. This CDR3 comprises 14 residues.

Points on this clone: The same CDR3 can be traced to other DNA sequences in this sample. This chain joins TRBV3-1 (or the pseudogene TRBV3-2) and TRBJ2-7; D gene uncertain. Germline assignment: CDR1 LGHDT and CDR2 YNNKEL (reference sequence). CDR3 length: 11 amino acids. The V end lost 5 bases, the J end lost 2 bases, and 4 bases lay between the germline ends. The CDR3 coding sequence is TGTGCCAGCAGCAACACCTACGAGCAGTACTTC. Translation: CASSNTYEQYF.

This clone was seen a handful of times. This rearrangement joins TRBV5-5 to TRBJ1-3, with D unresolved. The CDR3 runs to 14 residues. Germline CDR1 is SGHKS and CDR2 is YYEKEE (reference sequence). V was trimmed by 1 base and J by 0 bases, leaving 5 bases between them. The CDR3 loop reads CASSLQVSGNTIYF. The CDR3 region has the DNA TGTGCCAGCAGCTTGCAGGTCTCTGGAAACACCATATATTTT.

The chain uses TRBV7-9 and TRBJ2-2; D gene unclear. The CDR3 spans 14 residues. V dropped 4 bases and J dropped 2 bases, with 8 bases sitting between them. The germline V gene encodes CDR1 SEHNR and CDR2 FQNEAQ (reference sequence). CDR3 in amino acids: CASSSDPNTGELFF. In nucleotides, the CDR3 is TGTGCCAGCAGCTCAGATCCCAACACCGGGGAGCTGTTTTTT.

This clone was recorded only once. This chain joins TRBV2 and TRBJ2-7; the D is unclear. V lost 8 bases and J lost 2, with 7 bases in between. CDR1 and CDR2 (germline): SNHLY, FYNNEI. CDR3 length: 11 amino acids. CDR3 loop: CASQETYEQYF. The DNA of the CDR3 is TGTGCCAGCCAGGAAACCTACGAGCAGTACTTC. Variable domain in full (rest from reference TRBV2 and TRBJ2-7): EPEVTQTPSHQVTQMGQEVILRCVPISNHLYFYWYRQILGQKVEFLVSFYNNEISEKSEIFDDQFSVERPDGSNFTLKIRSTKLEDSAMYFCASQETYEQYFGPGTRLTVT.

CDR3 loop: CASSEAQTGFYGYTF. The CDR3 bases are TGTGCCAGCAGTGAAGCGCAGACAGGATTCTATGGCTACACCTTC. This chain joins TRBV6-1 and TRBJ1-2, with D possibly matching TRBD1 (6 bases). The CDR3 is 15 amino acids. Trimming took off 0 bases at V and 4 bases at J, with 12 bases between the two ends. Per the germline V gene, CDR1 is MNHNS and CDR2 is SASEGT.

The chain carries TRBV9 and TRBJ2-1; D remains unclear. The CDR3 has 15 residues. Germline-derived CDR1 and CDR2 are SGDLS and YYNGEE. Trimming cost V 2 bases and J 2 bases, with 11 bases left between them. Here the CDR3 reads CASSVAASTYNEQFF. CDR3 sequence (DNA): TGTGCCAGCAGCGTGGCGGCTTCAACCTACAATGAGCAGTTCTTC.

The chain carries TRBV27 and TRBJ2-7; 10 bases align to TRBD2. V lost 8 bases and J lost 5; bases outside the gene matches: 6. Germline V gene sequence: CDR1 MNHEY, CDR2 SMNVEV (reference sequence). The CDR3 is 13 residues long. The CDR3 region has the DNA TGTGCCAGCGGGACTAGCGTATCCCACGAGCAGTACTTC. Protein product: CASGTSVSHEQYF.

The chain is built from TRBV10-3 and TRBJ2-7, with 10 bases fitting TRBD1. Losses at the gene ends were 6 bases for V and 3 bases for J; bases not matched to a gene: 8. The CDR3 length is 15 residues. Germline lookup yields CDR1 ENHRY and CDR2 SYGVKD. The CDR3 is CAISAPGQGLYEQYF. The CDR3 bases are TGTGCCATCAGCGCACCGGGACAGGGGCTCTACGAGCAGTACTTC.